One and the same sample provided the 10 T cell receptor beta chains below, sequenced in a study of control samples from healthy donors and cancer patients (dated by TCRdb to 2020 to 2022). Receptor amplification or capture employed the immunoSEQ multiplex PCR assay. What TCRdb holds here is the immuneACCESS table cut down to in-frame rearrangements. Part of the clones is not present; checked against another copy, under half of the missing clones reflect an unresolved V gene, and the others are unexplained. The sample includes about 75,000 clones, with 94% observed a single time. Clones ranked in the top ten supply 6% to 8% of the sample. Sequencing used blood. The receptors were gathered from a woman between 35 and 50 years old in good health.

The V call is TRBV27, the J call TRBJ1-4; TRBD1 might be the D (6 bases). The V end was cut by 6 bases, the J end by 8 bases, with 19 bases between. This CDR3 has 15 residues. Germline CDR1 is MNHEY and CDR2 is SMNVEV (reference sequence). CDR3 sequence: CASSPRGAGVEKLFF. The CDR3 DNA follows: TGTGCCAGCAGCCCCCGGGGAGCAGGGGTCGAAAAACTGTTTTTT.

Here the CDR3 DNA reads TGCAGTGCTAGTTTTGGTTCTGAAGCTTTCTTT. Translating gives CSASFGSEAFF. The chain joins TRBV20-1 to TRBJ1-1; D not resolved. From germline, CDR1 is DFQATT and CDR2 SNEGSKA (reference sequence). This CDR3 region has 11 residues. Trimming took 3 bases from V and 6 from J, leaving 8 bases between them.

The chain couples TRBV7-2 to TRBJ1-3; no definite D call. From germline, CDR1 is SGHTA and CDR2 FQGNSA. CDR3 length: 15 residues. V was shortened by 1 base and J by 0 bases, with 7 bases between the two germline ends. CDR3 amino acids: CASSLVWGSGNTIYF. DNA of the CDR3: TGTGCCAGCAGCTTAGTTTGGGGCTCTGGAAACACCATATATTTT.

The sample holds one count of this clone. V is TRBV7-2 and J is TRBJ2-3, with a tentative D call TRBD2 (6 bases). Trimming shortened V by 5 bases and J by 2 bases, and 17 bases separated the two germline ends. From germline, CDR1 is SGHTA and CDR2 FQGNSA. The CDR3 consists of 16 residues. For the CDR3, the DNA is TGTGCCAGCAGCCCTCGGACTATAGCGGTCACAGATACGCAGTATTTT. Amino acids: CASSPRTIAVTDTQYF.

This chain uses TRBV6-5 with TRBJ2-5; 9 bases line up with TRBD2. After removal of 7 bases from V and 5 bases from J, the junction contained 11 bases not matched to a gene. CDR3 length equals 15 residues. Germline V gives CDR1 MNHEY, CDR2 SVGAGI. Here the CDR3 reads CASNSRLAGKETQYF. In DNA form, the CDR3 reads TGTGCCAGCAATAGTCGGCTAGCGGGAAAGGAGACCCAGTACTTC.

This chain uses TRBV5-1 with TRBJ2-7; 12 positions match TRBD1. The CDR3 contains 15 residues. Germline trimming cut 2 bases from V and 5 bases from J; bases unmatched to any gene: 5. Germline V lookup: CDR1 SGHRS, CDR2 YFSETQ. DNA for the CDR3: TGCGCCAGCAGCTTCCCCGGGACAGGGGGCAACGAGCAGTACTTC. As protein: CASSFPGTGGNEQYF.

This clone was picked up one time. The chain carries TRBV6-4 and TRBJ1-6; no clear D. The germline gives CDR1 MRHNA, CDR2 SNTAGT. Trimming shortened V by 6 bases and J by 0 bases, and 15 bases separated the two germline ends. The CDR3 covers 17 residues. CDR3 region: CASRDIVGSSYNSPLHF. In nucleotides, the CDR3 is TGTGCCAGCAGGGATATTGTGGGGAGCTCCTATAATTCACCCCTCCACTTT.

This chain joins TRBV7-2 and TRBJ2-4; D may be TRBD2 (6 bases). The germline V gene has CDR1 SGHTA and CDR2 FQGNSA. V lost 2 bases, J lost 7 bases, and 12 bases lay in between. This CDR3 comprises 14 residues. The CDR3 loop is CASSLMGGTNIQYF. CDR3 coding DNA: TGTGCCAGCAGCTTAATGGGAGGAACGAACATTCAGTACTTC.

The gene calls are TRBV19 and TRBJ2-7; 8 nucleotides align to TRBD1. Germline values: CDR1 LNHDA, CDR2 SQIVND (reference sequence). The V and J ends lost 3 bases and 3 bases, in that order; junction bases with no gene match: 7. The CDR3 covers 15 residues. CDR3 region: CASSMGTGDYYEQYF. CDR3 DNA sequence: TGTGCCAGTAGTATGGGGACAGGCGATTACTACGAGCAGTACTTC.

In nucleotides, the CDR3 is TGTGCCAGCAGCTTCAATAGCGGGAGGGTCGTCGAGACAGATACGCAGTATTTT. Protein sequence: CASSFNSGRVVETDTQYF. The V and J genes are TRBV7-2 and TRBJ2-3; 11 positions agree with TRBD2. The germline CDR1 and CDR2 sequences are SGHTA and FQGNSA. CDR3 size: 18 residues. The ends lost 3 bases at V and 3 bases at J; junction bases unmatched: 11.